This entry is about one T cell receptor (beta chain). Its cognate antigen is unknown. The germline V gene encodes CDR1 SGHNT and CDR2 YENEEA. Trimming removed 1 base at V and 0 bases at J, with 7 bases between. The CDR3 is 16 residues long. TCRdb's copy holds only in-frame clones and misses some; the assay was immunoSEQ multiplex PCR. The sample yields roughly 640,000 clones, approximately 79% seen once. The source of the sample is a study of shared clonotypes between healthy human individuals. HIV-negative, healthy adults without recent acute infections or vaccinations were the donors. There were only Caucasian adults among the donors, and all lived in Nashville, Tennessee. Study outcomes and limitations: Clonotype sharing among donors likely depends on sequencing depth.

The chain combines TRBV11-3 with TRBJ2-6, with D hard to call. Sequencing was done on a sample of memory CD4+ T cells sorted from blood. The subset here: CD45RA-negative fraction. The sequence derives from a woman aged 25 to 39 in good health. In DNA form, the CDR3 reads TGTGCCAGCAGCTTAGGGACCGACTCTGGGGCCAACGTCCTGACTTTC. Translating it yields CASSLGTDSGANVLTF.